This TCR beta chain emerged from a study of blood T cell repertoires in COVID-19. Looking at the study overall: Some COVID-19 samples were acute and others convalescent; all came from the United States, Italy and Spain.

This clone has only a few counts. Trimming removed 5 bases from V and 7 bases from J; junction bases left unmatched: 12. The CDR3 is made up of 16 amino acids. Germline-derived CDR1 and CDR2 are SNHLY and FYNNEI. Per the authors' pipeline: Nucleated cell number was recorded as an estimate derived from reference gene primer amplification. Assay used: immunoSEQ multiplex PCR; TCRdb lists only in-frame clones, some missing. D and trimming come from the DNA, and the V and J calls and clone size come from that table. Of just under 350,000 clones listed, almost 90% are singletons. The receptor was isolated from a woman in her 70s with COVID-19, enrolled during active disease. Sequencing was done on a sample of peripheral blood. This sequence joins TRBV2 and TRBJ2-7; TRBD2 aligns across 12 bases. This CDR3 reads CASSPPSGGATREQYF. In nucleotides, the CDR3 is TGTGCCAGCAGTCCCCCTAGCGGGGGGGCGACTCGGGAGCAGTACTTC.